The next 32 T cell receptor beta chains were all read from a single sample in a study of CD8 T cells in cerebrospinal fluid in Alzheimer's disease. After re-calling the 10x single-cell sequencing reads, TCRdb lists one entry per CDR3 protein, DNA absent. The table lists about a thousand distinct CDR3 sequences. Sequenced material: cerebrospinal fluid. Receptors originate from a human donor with mild cognitive impairment.

This clonotype shows up as medium-sized by frequency. The V call is TRBV10-2, the J call TRBJ1-2; TCRdb's D call, TRBD1, is unchecked because there is no DNA. The germline gives CDR1 WSHSY, CDR2 SAAADI. The CDR3 totals 14 residues. CDR3 sequence: CASSQRGQDYGYTF.

This clonotype shows up as medium-sized by frequency. This sequence joins TRBV12-3 or TRBV12-4 and TRBJ1-1; TCRdb calls TRBD1, which cannot be checked without DNA. There are 13 residues in the CDR3. CDR3 region: CASRNREHTEAFF.

This clonotype ranks as hyperexpanded in terms of frequency. The J gene is TRBJ2-1, the V gene TRBV24-1; TCRdb picks TRBD1, but there is no DNA to check that call. The CDR3 covers 15 residues. Germline V gene lookup returns CDR1 KGHDR and CDR2 SFDVKD. CDR3 sequence: CATSDLGDRNNEQFF.

This clonotype is identified as medium-sized from frequency. This chain joins TRBV19 and TRBJ1-4. CDR3 length equals 15 residues. The germline V gene has CDR1 LNHDA and CDR2 SQIVND (reference sequence). CDR3 loop: CASSVRVATNEKLFF.

Judged by frequency, this clonotype is medium-sized (0.01 to 0.1%). The chain carries TRBV19 and TRBJ2-7; as DNA is missing, the TRBD1 call by TCRdb cannot be tested. This CDR3 spans 13 amino acids. Germline V gene data show CDR1 as LNHDA and CDR2 as SQIVND (reference sequence). CDR3 sequence: CASSIPGDYEQYF.

Its frequency marks this clonotype as medium-sized. This chain links TRBV5-4 with TRBJ2-2. CDR1 and CDR2 from the germline V gene are SGHNT and YYREEE (reference sequence). This CDR3 is 14 amino acids long. The CDR3 sequence: CASSSMVNTGELFF.

This clonotype is labeled large based on frequency. The V and J genes are TRBV4-3 and TRBJ2-7; the D call of TRBD1 rests on TCRdb alone, since no DNA is present to check it. The germline CDR1 and CDR2 sequences are LGHNA and YSLEER. The CDR3 is made up of 14 amino acids. The CDR3 spells CASSPSGTPYEQYF.

By frequency, this clonotype is large. V and J are TRBV7-3 and TRBJ2-3; checking the TCRdb D call of TRBD2 is not possible without DNA. The CDR3 has 13 residues. Germline V lookup: CDR1 SGHTA, CDR2 FQGTGA. Here the CDR3 reads CASSSGLEATQYF.

This clonotype registers medium-sized (0.01 to 0.1%) by frequency. V usage is TRBV15 and J usage is TRBJ1-5; TCRdb picks TRBD1, but there is no DNA to check that call. The CDR3 spans 14 residues. Germline loops: CDR1 LNHNV, CDR2 YYDKDF (reference sequence). The chain's CDR3 is CATSLRDSHQPQHF. The full variable domain, in which reference TRBV15 and TRBJ1-5 provide the parts outside the CDR3, is DAMVIQNPRYQVTQFGKPVTLSCSQTLNHNVMYWYQQKSSQAPKLLFHYYDKDFNNEADTPDNFQSRRPNTSFCFLDIRSPGLGDTAMYLCATSLRDSHQPQHFGDGTRLSIL.

This clonotype ranks as medium-sized (0.01 to 0.1%) in terms of frequency. The chain employs TRBV7-3 and TRBJ2-2; TCRdb's assignment of TRBD1 cannot be checked, as there is no DNA. CDR1 and CDR2 (germline): SGHTA, FQGTGA. CDR3 size: 17 residues. CDR3 region: CASSPSTITGMAGELFF.

This clonotype is identified as medium-sized (0.01 to 0.1%) from frequency. The rearrangement uses TRBV12-3 or TRBV12-4 and TRBJ2-1; there is no DNA to check the TCRdb D call of TRBD1. The CDR3 extends over 14 amino acids. CDR3 protein: CASRTDGRYNEQFF.

By frequency, this clonotype is large (0.1 to 1%). The chain carries TRBV6-1 and TRBJ2-3; TCRdb selects TRBD2, and the lack of DNA leaves this call unchecked. CDR1 is MNHNS and CDR2 is SASEGT in the germline V gene. The CDR3 has 14 amino acids. The CDR3: CASSDTSGTDTQYF.

This clonotype is medium-sized by frequency. The chain has TRBV9 and TRBJ2-3; the D call from TCRdb, TRBD1, cannot be confirmed without DNA. This CDR3 contains 14 residues. Germline V lookup: CDR1 SGDLS, CDR2 YYNGEE. CDR3 sequence: CASSAGGTVETQYF.

Frequency places this clonotype as large. The genes are TRBV19 and TRBJ2-6. In germline, CDR1 is LNHDA, CDR2 SQIVND (reference sequence). The CDR3 loop spans 13 amino acids. CDR3: CASLTPAANVLTF.

By frequency, this clonotype is large. The chain couples TRBV6-5 to TRBJ2-3; TCRdb reports TRBD2, a call that lacks DNA to check it against. The CDR3 spans 15 residues. Germline-derived CDR1 and CDR2 are MNHEY and SVGAGI. The chain's CDR3 is CASRPIVAGADTQYF.

This clonotype registers medium-sized (0.01 to 0.1%) by frequency. CDR3 amino acids: CATTSSGANVLTF. The V and J genes are TRBV2 and TRBJ2-6. CDR1 and CDR2 from the germline V gene are SNHLY and FYNNEI. This CDR3 comprises 13 residues.

This clonotype is labeled large based on frequency. This chain joins TRBV7-2 and TRBJ1-1; no DNA is available, so the TRBD1 call from TCRdb remains unchecked. The CDR3 is 14 amino acids. Germline V CDR1 and CDR2: SGHTA, FQGNSA. The CDR3 protein is CASSLQGGNGEAFF. Supplemented by reference TRBV7-2 and TRBJ1-1, the full variable domain reads GAGVSQSPSNKVTEKGKDVELRCDPISGHTALYWYRQSLGQGLEFLIYFQGNSAPDKSGLPSDRFSAERTGGSVSTLTIQRTQQEDSAVYLCASSLQGGNGEAFFGQGTRLTVV.

This clonotype is large by frequency. This rearrangement joins TRBV24-1 to TRBJ1-5. The CDR3 totals 15 residues. Per germline, CDR1 KGHDR and CDR2 SFDVKD. CDR3 sequence reads: CATSGGRQSNQPQHF.

The gene calls are TRBV7-2 and TRBJ1-2; TCRdb outputs TRBD1, but without DNA this stays unchecked. The length of the CDR3 is 13 residues. Germline V gives CDR1 SGHTA, CDR2 FQGNSA. CDR3 in amino acids: CASRQEAGYGYTF. The full variable domain, completed using reference TRBV7-2 and TRBJ1-2, is GAGVSQSPSNKVTEKGKDVELRCDPISGHTALYWYRQSLGQGLEFLIYFQGNSAPDKSGLPSDRFSAERTGGSVSTLTIQRTQQEDSAVYLCASRQEAGYGYTFGSGTRLTVV.

This clonotype is deemed medium-sized by its frequency. This chain links TRBV6-1 with TRBJ1-5; the D call of TRBD1 rests on TCRdb alone, since no DNA is present to check it. The CDR3 contains 15 residues. The V gene's germline CDR1 is MNHNS and CDR2 SASEGT. CDR3: CASRRTGSSNQPQHF.

This clonotype is deemed medium-sized by its frequency. This chain uses TRBV6-2 or TRBV6-3 with TRBJ2-7; TCRdb indicates TRBD2, and absent DNA this call remains unverified. This CDR3 has 17 amino acids. CDR1 and CDR2 (germline): MNHEY, SVGEGT. CDR3 sequence reads: CASRPATRGRSSYEQYF.

In terms of frequency, this clonotype is medium-sized. The chain links TRBV12-3 or TRBV12-4 to TRBJ1-2; TCRdb selects TRBD1, and the lack of DNA leaves this call unchecked. This CDR3 has 13 residues. CDR3 protein: CASTLPGFHGYTF.

This clonotype is called large based on its frequency. V gene TRBV4-2 combines with J gene TRBJ2-1; TCRdb proposes TRBD1, but this gene call is untestable without DNA. The germline V gene has CDR1 LGHNA and CDR2 YNFKEQ. CDR3 length equals 16 residues. CDR3 sequence: CASSQDRQDRRGEQFF.

This clonotype is deemed medium-sized by its frequency. The rearrangement uses TRBV6-5 and TRBJ2-1; the TCRdb call, TRBD1, lacks DNA for checking. CDR3 length equals 14 residues. In germline, CDR1 is MNHEY, CDR2 SVGAGI. CDR3 sequence reads: CASSRRDSYNEQFF.

By frequency, this clonotype registers medium-sized. CDR3 region: CASSYSGRLSSYNEQFF. The rearrangement joins TRBV9 to TRBJ2-1; the D call of TRBD2 rests on TCRdb alone, since no DNA is present to check it. Per the germline V gene, CDR1 is SGDLS and CDR2 is YYNGEE. The CDR3 extends over 17 amino acids.

The chain couples TRBV19 to TRBJ1-4; the TCRdb call, TRBD1, lacks DNA for checking. The CDR3 extends over 14 amino acids. Germline V CDR1 and CDR2: LNHDA, SQIVND (reference sequence). CDR3 residues: CATGQQATNEKLFF. Full variable domain (rest looked up from reference TRBV19 and TRBJ1-4): DGGITQSPKYLFRKEGQNVTLSCEQNLNHDAMYWYRQDPGQGLRLIYYSQIVNDFQKGDIAEGYSVSREKKESFPLTVTSAQKNPTAFYLCATGQQATNEKLFFGSGTQLSVL.

This clonotype is classed as large by frequency. The chain links TRBV20-1 to TRBJ2-1; the D call from TCRdb, TRBD1, cannot be confirmed without DNA. CDR1 and CDR2 from the germline V gene are DFQATT and SNEGSKA (reference sequence). The CDR3 runs 14 residues. The CDR3 is CSAPDSSGTGKQFF.

By frequency, this clonotype registers medium-sized (0.01 to 0.1%). The chain recombines TRBV5-1 with TRBJ1-2. The CDR3 spans 14 residues. Looked up from germline, CDR1 is SGHRS and CDR2 is YFSETQ. The CDR3 here is CASSLVSGKDGYTF.

This clonotype counts as medium-sized (0.01 to 0.1%) by frequency. The CDR3 here is CAISTPGQGSTEAFF. The V and J genes are TRBV10-3 and TRBJ1-1; TCRdb lists TRBD1, though no DNA is available to test this call. Germline lookup yields CDR1 ENHRY and CDR2 SYGVKD. CDR3 size: 15 residues.

Measured by frequency, this clonotype is large. The chain carries TRBV11-2 and TRBJ2-3; the D gene TCRdb calls, TRBD2, cannot be checked with no DNA. This CDR3 spans 16 amino acids. The germline CDR1 and CDR2 sequences are SGHAT and FQNNGV. The CDR3 spells CASSLVGGGSTDTQYF.

Its frequency marks this clonotype as medium-sized. The chain joins TRBV20-1 to TRBJ2-3. The CDR3 runs to 14 residues. Germline CDR1 is DFQATT and CDR2 is SNEGSKA (reference sequence). The CDR3 region is CSARDSRSTDTQYF.

Measured by frequency, this clonotype is large. The J gene is TRBJ1-1, the V gene TRBV10-2; TCRdb's assignment of TRBD1 cannot be checked, as there is no DNA. CDR3 length: 13 residues. Germline assignment: CDR1 WSHSY and CDR2 SAAADI. The CDR3 sequence: CASEGVGSTEAFF.